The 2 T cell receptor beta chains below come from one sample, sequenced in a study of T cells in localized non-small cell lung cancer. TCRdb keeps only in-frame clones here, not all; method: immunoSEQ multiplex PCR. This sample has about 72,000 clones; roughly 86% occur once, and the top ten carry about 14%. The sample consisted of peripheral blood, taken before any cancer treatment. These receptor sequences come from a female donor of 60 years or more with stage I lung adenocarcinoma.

The CDR3 DNA follows: TGTGCCAGCAGTCCAACTAGTGTAGGGCCTACTGAAGCTTTCTTT. Translation gives CASSPTSVGPTEAFF. The chain carries TRBV7-9 and TRBJ1-1; D call uncertain. Trimming took off 6 bases at V and 5 bases at J, with 19 bases between the two ends. The length of the CDR3 is 15 residues. Per the germline V gene, CDR1 is SEHNR and CDR2 is FQNEAQ (reference sequence).

Written as DNA, the CDR3 is TGTGCCAGCAGCAAAGCGGACAGGACGAACACTGAAGCTTTCTTT. This sequence encodes CASSKADRTNTEAFF. This sequence joins TRBV21-1 and TRBJ1-1; the table's D gene call, TRBD1, was not cross checked with the DNA. TRBV21-1 is marked as a pseudogene. This CDR3 spans 15 amino acids.